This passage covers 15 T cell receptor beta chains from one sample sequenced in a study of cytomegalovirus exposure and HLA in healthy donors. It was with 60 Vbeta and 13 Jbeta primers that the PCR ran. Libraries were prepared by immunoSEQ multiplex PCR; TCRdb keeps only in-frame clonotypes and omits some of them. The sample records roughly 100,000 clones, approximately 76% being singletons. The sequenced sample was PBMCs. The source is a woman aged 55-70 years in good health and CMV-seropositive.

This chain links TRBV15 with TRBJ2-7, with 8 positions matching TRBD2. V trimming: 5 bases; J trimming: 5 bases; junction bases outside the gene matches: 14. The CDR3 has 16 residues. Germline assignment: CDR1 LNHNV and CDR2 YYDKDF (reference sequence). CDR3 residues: CATSGLVAGIKDEQYF. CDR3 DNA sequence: TGTGCCACCAGCGGACTAGTAGCGGGGATCAAGGACGAGCAGTACTTC. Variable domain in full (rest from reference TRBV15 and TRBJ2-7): DAMVIQNPRYQVTQFGKPVTLSCSQTLNHNVMYWYQQKSSQAPKLLFHYYDKDFNNEADTPDNFQSRRPNTSFCFLDIRSPGLGDTAMYLCATSGLVAGIKDEQYFGPGTRLTVT.

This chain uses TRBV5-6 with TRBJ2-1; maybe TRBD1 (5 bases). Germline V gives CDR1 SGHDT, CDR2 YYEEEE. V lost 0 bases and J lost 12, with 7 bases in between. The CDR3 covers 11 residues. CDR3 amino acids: CASSLEGVQFF. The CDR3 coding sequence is TGTGCCAGCAGCTTGGAAGGGGTGCAGTTCTTC.

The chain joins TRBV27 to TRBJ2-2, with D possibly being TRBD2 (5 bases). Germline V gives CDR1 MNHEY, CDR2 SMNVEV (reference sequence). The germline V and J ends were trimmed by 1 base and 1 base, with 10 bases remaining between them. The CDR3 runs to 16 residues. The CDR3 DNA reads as TGTGCCAGCAGTTTATGGGAGACGTTGAACACCGGGGAGCTGTTTTTT. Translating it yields CASSLWETLNTGELFF.

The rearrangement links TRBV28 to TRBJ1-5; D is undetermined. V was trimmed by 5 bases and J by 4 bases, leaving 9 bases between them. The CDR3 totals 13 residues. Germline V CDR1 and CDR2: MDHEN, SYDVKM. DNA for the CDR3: TGTGCCAGCAGTAGAGAAAGAAATCAGCCCCAGCATTTT. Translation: CASSRERNQPQHF.

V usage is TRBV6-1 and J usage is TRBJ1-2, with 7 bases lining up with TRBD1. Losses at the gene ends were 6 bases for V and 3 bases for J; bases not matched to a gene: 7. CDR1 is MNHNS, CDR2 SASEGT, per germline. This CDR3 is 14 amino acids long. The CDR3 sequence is CASREKTGYYGYTF. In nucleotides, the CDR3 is TGTGCCAGCAGGGAAAAGACAGGGTACTATGGCTACACCTTC.

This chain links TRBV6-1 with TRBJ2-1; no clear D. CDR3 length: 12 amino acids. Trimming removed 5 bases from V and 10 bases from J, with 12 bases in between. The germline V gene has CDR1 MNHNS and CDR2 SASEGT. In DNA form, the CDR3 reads TGTGCCAGCAGTTTCCCCTACGGGGAGCAGTTCTTC. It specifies CASSFPYGEQFF.

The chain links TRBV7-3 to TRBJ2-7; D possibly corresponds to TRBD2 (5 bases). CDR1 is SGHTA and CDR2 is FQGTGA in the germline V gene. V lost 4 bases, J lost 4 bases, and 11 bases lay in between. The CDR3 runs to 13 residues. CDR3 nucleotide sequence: TGTGCCAGCAGCTCTTACACGGGATACGAGCAGTACTTC. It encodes CASSSYTGYEQYF. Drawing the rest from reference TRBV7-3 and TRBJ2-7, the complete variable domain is GAGVSQTPSNKVTEKGKYVELRCDPISGHTALYWYRQSLGQGPEFLIYFQGTGAADDSGLPNDRFFAVRPEGSVSTLKIQRTERGDSAVYLCASSSYTGYEQYFGPGTRLTVT.

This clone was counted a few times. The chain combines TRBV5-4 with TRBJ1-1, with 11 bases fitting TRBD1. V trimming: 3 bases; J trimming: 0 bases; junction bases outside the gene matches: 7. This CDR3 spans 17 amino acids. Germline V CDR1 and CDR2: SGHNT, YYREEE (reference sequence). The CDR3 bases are TGTGCCAGCAGCTACGGACAGGGGGCCGGAGTGAACACTGAAGCTTTCTTT. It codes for CASSYGQGAGVNTEAFF.

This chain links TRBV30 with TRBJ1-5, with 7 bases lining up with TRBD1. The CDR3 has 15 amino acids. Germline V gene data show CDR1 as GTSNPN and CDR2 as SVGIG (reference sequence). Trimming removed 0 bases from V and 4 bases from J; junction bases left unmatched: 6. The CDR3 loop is CAWSVGTARNQPQHF. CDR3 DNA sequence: TGTGCCTGGAGTGTAGGGACAGCCAGGAATCAGCCCCAGCATTTT.

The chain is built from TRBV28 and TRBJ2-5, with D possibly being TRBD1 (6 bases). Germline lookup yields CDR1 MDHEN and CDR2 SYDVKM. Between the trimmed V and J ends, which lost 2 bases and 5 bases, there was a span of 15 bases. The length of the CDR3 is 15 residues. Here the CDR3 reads CASSLNQGWGETQYF. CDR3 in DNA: TGTGCCAGCAGTTTAAATCAGGGGTGGGGGGAGACCCAGTACTTC.

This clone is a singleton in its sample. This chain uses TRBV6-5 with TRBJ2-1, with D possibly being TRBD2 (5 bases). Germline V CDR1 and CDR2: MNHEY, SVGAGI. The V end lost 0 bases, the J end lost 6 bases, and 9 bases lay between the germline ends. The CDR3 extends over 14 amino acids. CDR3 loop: CASSYSRDSNEQFF. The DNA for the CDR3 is TGTGCCAGCAGTTACTCGAGGGATAGCAATGAGCAGTTCTTC.

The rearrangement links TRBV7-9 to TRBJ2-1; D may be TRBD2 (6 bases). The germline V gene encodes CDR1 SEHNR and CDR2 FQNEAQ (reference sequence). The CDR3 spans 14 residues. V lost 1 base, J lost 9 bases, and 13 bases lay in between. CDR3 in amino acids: CASSLGRVGSEQFF. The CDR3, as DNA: TGTGCCAGCAGCTTAGGTCGGGTCGGGAGTGAGCAGTTCTTC.

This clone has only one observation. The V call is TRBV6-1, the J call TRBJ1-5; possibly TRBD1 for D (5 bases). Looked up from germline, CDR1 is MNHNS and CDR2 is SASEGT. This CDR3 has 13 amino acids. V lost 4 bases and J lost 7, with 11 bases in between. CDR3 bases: TGTGCCAGCAGTGTGGAGCAGGGACAGCCCCAGCATTTT. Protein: CASSVEQGQPQHF.

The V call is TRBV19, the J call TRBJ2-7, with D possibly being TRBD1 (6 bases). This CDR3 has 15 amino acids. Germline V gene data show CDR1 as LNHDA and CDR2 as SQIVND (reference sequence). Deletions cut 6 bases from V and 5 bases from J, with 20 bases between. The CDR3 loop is CASSHVSGGQNEQYF. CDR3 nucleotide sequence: TGTGCCAGTAGCCACGTATCCGGTGGACAGAACGAGCAGTACTTC.

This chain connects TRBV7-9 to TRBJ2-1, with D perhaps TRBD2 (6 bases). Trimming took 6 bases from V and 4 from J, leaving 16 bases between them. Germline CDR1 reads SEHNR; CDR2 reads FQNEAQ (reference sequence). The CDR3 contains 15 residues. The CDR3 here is CASRHSSGYYNEQFF. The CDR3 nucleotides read TGTGCCAGCAGACATTCGAGCGGGTATTACAATGAGCAGTTCTTC. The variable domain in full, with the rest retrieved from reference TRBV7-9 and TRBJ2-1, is DTGVSQNPRHKITKRGQNVTFRCDPISEHNRLYWYRQTLGQGPEFLTYFQNEAQLEKSRLLSDRFSAERPKGSFSTLEIQRTEQGDSAMYLCASRHSSGYYNEQFFGPGTRLTVL.